This is a list of T cell receptor beta chains from one sample in a study of cytomegalovirus exposure and HLA in healthy donors. TCRdb keeps only in-frame clones here, not all; method: immunoSEQ multiplex PCR. Among 120,000 or so clones, 80% were seen once, and the ten largest hold approximately 0.24%. The sample was PBMCs. Source of these receptors: a man aged 50-59 years in good health and CMV-seronegative. Each CDR3 is given with its conserved first and last residue. The D gene is left open where the match is weak. Rows may omit the clone size; those that give it use once, few, many or a size class.

V gene	D gene	CDR3 length	J gene	clone size	CDR3 protein	CDR3 DNA
TRBV6-1	TRBD2	17	TRBJ2-3	.	CASSGQGLAGGTDTQYF	TGTGCCAGCAGTGGCCAGGGACTAGCGGGAGGGACAGATACGCAGTATTTT
TRBV6-1	.	14	TRBJ1-1	.	CASSSGSVNTEAFF	TGTGCCAGCAGTTCAGGGTCAGTGAACACTGAAGCTTTCTTT
TRBV4-3	.	15	TRBJ1-1	.	CASSQDRRVFAEAFF	TGCGCCAGCAGCCAAGATCGTAGAGTTTTCGCTGAAGCTTTCTTT
TRBV28	.	15	TRBJ1-1	.	CASTLPGQGFAEAFF	TGTGCCAGCACCCTCCCAGGTCAGGGCTTTGCTGAAGCTTTCTTT
TRBV7-8	TRBD1	14	TRBJ1-3	.	CASNLDRVPNTIYF	TGTGCCAGCAACCTTGACAGGGTCCCAAACACCATATATTTT
TRBV6-1	TRBD1	15	TRBJ2-2	.	CASSRTGWLTGELFF	TGTGCCAGCAGTCGGACAGGGTGGCTCACCGGGGAGCTGTTTTTT
TRBV18	TRBD1	16	TRBJ2-7	once	CASSPEWTGGAYEQYF	TGTGCCAGCTCACCCGAGTGGACAGGAGGAGCCTACGAGCAGTACTTC
TRBV29-1	.	13	TRBJ2-6	.	CSVGSSGANVLTF	TGCAGCGTTGGGAGCTCTGGGGCCAACGTCCTGACTTTC
TRBV2	TRBD1	16	TRBJ2-5	.	CASRRSRQGLGETQYF	TGTGCCAGCAGAAGGTCCCGACAGGGGCTAGGAGAAACCCAGTACTTC
TRBV19	TRBD1	14	TRBJ1-1	.	CASSGGQVGTEAFF	TGTGCCAGTAGTGGAGGACAGGTGGGGACTGAAGCTTTCTTT
TRBV19	.	14	TRBJ2-5	.	CASSMRQGQETQYF	TGTGCCAGTAGTATGAGGCAGGGCCAAGAGACCCAGTACTTC
TRBV27	TRBD1	16	TRBJ1-2	.	CASSLSGAGGWSGYTF	TGTGCCAGCAGTTTATCGGGAGCAGGGGGCTGGAGTGGCTACACCTTC
TRBV10-3	.	18	TRBJ1-5	.	CAISGSFGGADRNQPQHF	TGTGCCATCAGTGGGTCTTTTGGAGGGGCAGATCGCAATCAGCCCCAGCATTTT
TRBV2	.	14	TRBJ1-5	.	CASRSREGNQPQHF	TGTGCCAGCAGGAGCAGGGAAGGCAATCAGCCCCAGCATTTT
TRBV19	.	15	TRBJ1-1	once	CASSPSMAGHTEAFF	TGTGCCAGTAGTCCTTCAATGGCGGGGCACACTGAAGCTTTCTTT
TRBV28	TRBD1	15	TRBJ2-2	.	CASSRGQANTGELFF	TGTGCCAGCAGTCGGGGACAGGCGAACACCGGGGAGCTGTTTTTT
TRBV7-9	.	12	TRBJ1-2	.	CASRQDRNGYTF	TGTGCCAGCAGGCAGGACAGAAATGGCTACACCTTC
TRBV5-1	.	15	TRBJ2-7	.	CASSFSPGSGDEQYF	TGCGCCAGCAGCTTTTCCCCCGGGAGTGGAGACGAGCAGTACTTC
TRBV11-3	.	13	TRBJ2-1	.	CASSLLVGHEQFF	TGTGCCAGCAGCTTACTGGTGGGGCATGAGCAGTTCTTC
TRBV7-2	TRBD2	15	TRBJ2-1	.	CASSYGGAYDNEQFF	TGTGCCAGCAGTTACGGGGGGGCCTATGACAATGAGCAGTTCTTC
TRBV28	.	13	TRBJ2-3	once	CASSGTRTDTQYF	TGTGCCAGCAGTGGCACACGTACAGATACGCAGTATTTT
TRBV7-2	TRBD2	15	TRBJ2-3	.	CASSSLTSGTDTQYF	TGTGCCAGCAGCTCGCTGACTAGCGGCACAGATACGCAGTATTTT
TRBV15	TRBD2	17	TRBJ2-3	.	CATSRSTSGGNTDTQYF	TGTGCCACCAGCAGATCGACTAGCGGGGGGAACACAGATACGCAGTATTTT
TRBV4-3	.	13	TRBJ1-1	once	CASSQPGNTEAFF	TGCGCCAGCAGCCAACCAGGGAACACTGAAGCTTTCTTT
TRBV10-3	.	15	TRBJ1-2	.	CAISDNREQGNGYTF	TGTGCCATCAGTGACAACAGGGAACAAGGGAATGGCTACACCTTC
TRBV7-7	TRBD2	16	TRBJ2-1	.	CASSSGRGSGRDEQFF	TGTGCCAGCAGCTCGGGAAGGGGGAGCGGGAGAGATGAGCAGTTCTTC
TRBV2	.	16	TRBJ1-2	.	CASSEARNFDNYGYTF	TGTGCCAGCAGTGAAGCGCGGAATTTTGACAACTATGGCTACACCTTC
TRBV5-4	TRBD1	15	TRBJ1-4	.	CASSRRGGQNEKLFF	TGTGCCAGCAGCCGTCGGGGGGGACAGAATGAAAAACTGTTTTTT
TRBV19	TRBD1	13	TRBJ2-5	.	CASQDRGQGTQYF	TGTGCCAGCCAGGACAGGGGGCAAGGGACCCAGTACTTC
TRBV11-2	.	12	TRBJ1-2	.	CASLEGMDGYTF	TGTGCCAGCCTGGAGGGTATGGATGGCTACACCTTC
TRBV5-6	.	12	TRBJ2-5	.	CASSFGRETQYF	TGTGCCAGCAGCTTCGGGAGAGAGACCCAGTACTTC
TRBV30	TRBD2	15	TRBJ2-3	.	CAWVRGTSGGEAQYF	TGTGCCTGGGTCCGCGGGACTAGCGGGGGGGAGGCGCAGTATTTT
TRBV6-1	.	16	TRBJ2-7	.	CASSEGRLSLVYEQYF	TGTGCCAGCAGTGAAGGGCGGCTTTCCCTCGTCTACGAGCAGTACTTC
TRBV5-1	.	16	TRBJ1-4	.	CASSLEARVRDEKLFF	TGCGCCAGCAGCTTGGAAGCAAGGGTGAGGGATGAAAAACTGTTTTTT
TRBV7-2	.	14	TRBJ2-5	few	CASSLVAREETQYF	TGTGCCAGCAGCTTAGTAGCACGAGAGGAGACCCAGTACTTC
TRBV27	.	15	TRBJ1-1	.	CASSLWPGRGTEAFF	TGTGCCAGCAGTTTATGGCCGGGTCGGGGCACTGAAGCTTTCTTT
TRBV29-1	TRBD2	13	TRBJ2-1	.	CSVGTSSYNEQFF	TGCAGCGTGGGGACTAGCTCCTACAATGAGCAGTTCTTC
TRBV19	.	13	TRBJ1-1	.	CASKRGPLTEAFF	TGTGCCAGTAAGCGAGGGCCCCTCACTGAAGCTTTCTTT
TRBV25-1	TRBD2	15	TRBJ2-1	few	CASSGGLAGYNEQFF	TGTGCCAGCAGTGGCGGACTAGCGGGGTACAATGAGCAGTTCTTC
TRBV18	.	11	TRBJ2-5	.	CASSSKETQYF	TGTGCCAGCTCATCTAAAGAGACCCAGTACTTC
TRBV27	.	16	TRBJ1-5	.	CASSLSRQVSNQPQHF	TGTGCCAGCAGTTTATCGAGACAGGTTAGCAATCAGCCCCAGCATTTT
TRBV5-1	.	17	TRBJ1-2	.	CASSPLDIGASNYGYTF	TGCGCCAGCTCTCCCCTCGATATAGGGGCCTCTAACTATGGCTACACCTTC
TRBV15	TRBD1	13	TRBJ1-2	.	CATSLLRTGGYTF	TGTGCCACCAGCCTTCTTCGGACAGGTGGCTACACCTTC
TRBV5-6	.	15	TRBJ2-2	.	CASREVGGDTGELFF	TGTGCCAGCAGGGAGGTAGGGGGGGACACCGGGGAGCTGTTTTTT
TRBV5-1	.	16	TRBJ1-6	.	CASSYLGQQNNSPLHF	TGCGCCAGCAGCTACCTGGGGCAGCAGAATAATTCACCCCTCCACTTT
TRBV7-9	TRBD2	17	TRBJ2-1	.	CASSSHSGVSSYNEQFF	TGTGCCAGCAGCTCTCATAGCGGGGTAAGCTCCTACAATGAGCAGTTCTTC
TRBV4-3	.	15	TRBJ1-2	.	CASSQDLGVSYGYTF	TGCGCCAGCAGCCAAGATCTAGGGGTCTCCTATGGCTACACCTTC
TRBV6-1	.	17	TRBJ2-2	.	CASSASVAGRSIRELFF	TGTGCCAGCAGTGCTTCCGTGGCGGGACGCTCGATCAGGGAGCTGTTTTTT
TRBV18	.	15	TRBJ1-2	.	CASSRGSTENYGYTF	TGTGCCAGCTCTCGAGGATCGACAGAGAACTATGGCTACACCTTC
TRBV7-2	.	15	TRBJ1-2	once	CASSFPETGNYGYTF	TGTGCCAGCAGCTTTCCTGAGACAGGAAACTATGGCTACACCTTC
TRBV6-5	TRBD1	15	TRBJ2-7	.	CASSYSRGRFSEQYF	TGTGCCAGCAGTTACTCCAGGGGGCGATTTTCCGAGCAGTACTTC
TRBV11-2	TRBD2	13	TRBJ2-5	.	CASSLDGGRTQYF	TGTGCCAGCAGTTTAGACGGGGGGAGGACCCAGTACTTC
TRBV7-9	TRBD1	14	TRBJ2-7	few	CASSLGTGGGEQYF	TGTGCCAGCAGCTTAGGGACAGGGGGTGGTGAGCAGTACTTC
TRBV29-1	TRBD1	12	TRBJ2-7	.	CSYRGRTYEQYF	TGCAGTTACAGGGGTAGGACCTACGAGCAGTACTTC
TRBV4-1	.	13	TRBJ2-7	.	CASSQGGSYEQYF	TGCGCCAGCAGCCAAGGGGGCAGCTACGAGCAGTACTTC
TRBV6-6	TRBD1	16	TRBJ2-7	.	CASSYSSGTANYEQYF	TGTGCCAGCAGTTACTCCTCCGGGACAGCGAACTACGAGCAGTACTTC
TRBV7-9	.	13	TRBJ1-1	.	CASVTGGLGEAFF	TGTGCCAGCGTCACCGGGGGATTAGGTGAAGCTTTCTTT
TRBV7-2	.	14	TRBJ1-2	.	CASSSPGHLYGYTF	TGTGCCAGCAGTTCCCCGGGACACCTCTATGGCTACACCTTC
TRBV7-3	.	14	TRBJ2-1	.	CASSLTSRDNEQFF	TGTGCCAGCAGCTTAACGTCACGAGACAATGAGCAGTTCTTC